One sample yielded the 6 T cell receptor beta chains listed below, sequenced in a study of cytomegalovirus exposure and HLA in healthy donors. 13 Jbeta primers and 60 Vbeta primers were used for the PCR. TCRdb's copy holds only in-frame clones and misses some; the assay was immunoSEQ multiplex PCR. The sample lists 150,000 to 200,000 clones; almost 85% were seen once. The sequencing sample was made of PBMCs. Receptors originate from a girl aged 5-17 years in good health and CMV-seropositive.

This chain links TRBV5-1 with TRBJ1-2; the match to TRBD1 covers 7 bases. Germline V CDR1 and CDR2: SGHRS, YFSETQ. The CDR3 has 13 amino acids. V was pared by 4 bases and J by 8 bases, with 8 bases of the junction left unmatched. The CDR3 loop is CASSRDRVPGYTF. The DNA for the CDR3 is TGCGCCAGCAGCCGTGACAGGGTTCCCGGCTACACCTTC.

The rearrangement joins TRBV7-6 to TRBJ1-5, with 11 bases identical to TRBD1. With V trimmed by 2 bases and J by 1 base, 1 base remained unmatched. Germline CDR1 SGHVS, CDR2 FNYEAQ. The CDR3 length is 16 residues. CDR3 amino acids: CASSLRDRGSNQPQHF. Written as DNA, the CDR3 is TGTGCCAGCAGCTTACGGGACAGGGGGAGCAATCAGCCCCAGCATTTT. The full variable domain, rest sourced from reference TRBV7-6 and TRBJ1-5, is GAGVSQSPRYKVTKRGQDVALRCDPISGHVSLYWYRQALGQGPEFLTYFNYEAQQDKSGLPNDRFSAERPEGSISTLTIQRTEQRDSAMYRCASSLRDRGSNQPQHFGDGTRLSIL.

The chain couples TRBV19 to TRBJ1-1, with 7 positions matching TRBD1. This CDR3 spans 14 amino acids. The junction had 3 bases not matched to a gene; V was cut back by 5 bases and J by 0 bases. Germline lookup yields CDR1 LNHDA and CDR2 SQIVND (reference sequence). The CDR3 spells CASSWDRVNTEAFF. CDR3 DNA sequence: TGTGCCAGTAGTTGGGACAGAGTGAACACTGAAGCTTTCTTT.

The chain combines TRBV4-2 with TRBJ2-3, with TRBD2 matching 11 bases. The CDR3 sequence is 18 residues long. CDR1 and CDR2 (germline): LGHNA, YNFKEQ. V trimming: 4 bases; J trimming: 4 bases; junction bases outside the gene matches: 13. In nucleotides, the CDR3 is TGTGCCAGCAGCCCGGGTCTGGGTAGCGGGGGGGCCCCAGATACGCAGTATTTT. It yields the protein CASSPGLGSGGAPDTQYF.

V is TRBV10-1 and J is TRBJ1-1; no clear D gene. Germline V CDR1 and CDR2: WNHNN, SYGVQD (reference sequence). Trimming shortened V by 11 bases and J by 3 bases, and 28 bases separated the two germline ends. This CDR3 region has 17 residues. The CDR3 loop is CALISRGIRFIDTEAFF. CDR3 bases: TGCGCCTTAATCTCGCGAGGGATAAGATTTATTGACACTGAAGCTTTCTTT.

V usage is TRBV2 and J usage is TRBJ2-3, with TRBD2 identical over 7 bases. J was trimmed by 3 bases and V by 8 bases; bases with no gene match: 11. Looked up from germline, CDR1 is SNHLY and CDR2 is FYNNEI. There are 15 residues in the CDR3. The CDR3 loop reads CASGDGRGGTDTQYF. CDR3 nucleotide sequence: TGTGCCAGCGGGGATGGCCGGGGAGGGACAGATACGCAGTATTTT.